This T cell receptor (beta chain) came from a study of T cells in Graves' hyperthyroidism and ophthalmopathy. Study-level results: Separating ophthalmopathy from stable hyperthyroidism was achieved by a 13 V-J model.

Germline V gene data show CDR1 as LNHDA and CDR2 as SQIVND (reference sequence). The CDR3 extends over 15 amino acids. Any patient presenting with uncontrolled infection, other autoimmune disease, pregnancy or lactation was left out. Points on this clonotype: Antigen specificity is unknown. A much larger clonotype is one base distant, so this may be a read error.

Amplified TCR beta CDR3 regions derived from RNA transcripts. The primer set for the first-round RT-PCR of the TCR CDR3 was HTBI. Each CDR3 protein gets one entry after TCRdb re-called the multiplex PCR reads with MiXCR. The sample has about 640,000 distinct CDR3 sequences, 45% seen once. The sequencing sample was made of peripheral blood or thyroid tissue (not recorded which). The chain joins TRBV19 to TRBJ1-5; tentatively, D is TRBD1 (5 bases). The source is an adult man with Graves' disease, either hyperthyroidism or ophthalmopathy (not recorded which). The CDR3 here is CASSGRGGGTQPQPF. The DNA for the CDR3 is TGTGCCAGCAGCGGGCGGGGGGGAGGTACTCAGCCCCAGCCTTTT.